The 25 T cell receptor beta chains below all came from one sample that was sequenced in a study of beta chain features in type 1 diabetes. cDNA synthesis used the whole RNA isolate, giving expressed TCRB sequences. Clones were sequenced by immunoSEQ multiplex PCR, and TCRdb holds only the in-frame ones, with some missing. The sample includes roughly 450,000 clones, 9.5% to 12% of them seen just once. The specimen sequenced was naive CD4+ T cells from blood. These receptors were taken from a woman under 30 in good health.

The chain combines TRBV18 with TRBJ2-5; TRBD1 matches at 8 bases. CDR1 and CDR2 (germline): KGHSH, LQKENI. The V segment lost 1 base and the J segment 1 base; nucleotides outside the gene matches: 8. This CDR3 has 17 residues. Written as DNA, the CDR3 is TGTGCCAGCTCACCACTTAGCGGACAGGGCCGCCAAGAGACCCAGTACTTC. Amino acid sequence: CASSPLSGQGRQETQYF.

The gene calls are TRBV20-1 and TRBJ2-7; TRBD1 agrees at 8 bases. The CDR3 covers 11 residues. The germline V gene has CDR1 DFQATT and CDR2 SNEGSKA (reference sequence). The J segment lost 6 bases and the V segment lost 5 bases, leaving 3 bases of the junction unmatched. CDR3 DNA sequence: TGCAGTGCTGTCAGGGGGCGCGAGCAGTACTTC. It encodes CSAVRGREQYF.

The J gene is TRBJ2-5, the V gene TRBV6-1; 9 bases align to TRBD2. There are 14 residues in the CDR3. Germline V gene data show CDR1 as MNHNS and CDR2 as SASEGT. Trimming removed 6 bases from V and 5 bases from J; junction bases left unmatched: 7. CDR3 loop: CASRGGGAAETQYF. For the CDR3, the DNA is TGTGCCAGCAGAGGCGGGGGGGCAGCTGAGACCCAGTACTTC.

V usage is TRBV29-1 and J usage is TRBJ2-1; 9 bases fit TRBD1. CDR1 is SQVTM, CDR2 ANQGSEA, per germline. J lost 6 bases, V lost 2 bases, and 5 bases had no gene match. The CDR3 is made up of 14 amino acids. The CDR3 DNA reads TGCAGCGTTGAAAGGGGACAGGGTATCAATGAGCAGTTCTTC. Translated, it gives CSVERGQGINEQFF.

The rearrangement uses TRBV27 and TRBJ1-2; tentatively, D is TRBD1 (5 bases). V was pared by 4 bases and J by 6 bases, with 18 bases between. Germline CDR1 is MNHEY and CDR2 is SMNVEV (reference sequence). The CDR3 covers 15 residues. CDR3: CASSSSSQAYNGYTF. The DNA of the CDR3 is TGTGCCAGCAGTTCCTCCTCACAGGCTTACAATGGCTACACCTTC.

The V gene is TRBV7-3, the J gene TRBJ2-2; no clear D. CDR1 and CDR2 from the germline V gene are SGHTA and FQGTGA. The CDR3 runs to 14 residues. Trimming stripped 2 bases from V and 6 bases from J, with 10 bases between. CDR3 coding DNA: TGTGCCAGCAGCTTAGGCAGCTTAGCCGGGGAGCTGTTTTTT. Translated, it gives CASSLGSLAGELFF.

The sample holds a few counts of this clone. This sequence joins TRBV18 and TRBJ2-6, with D uncertain. Trimming took off 1 base at V and 0 bases at J, with 4 bases between the two ends. This CDR3 has 15 amino acids. The germline CDR1 and CDR2 sequences are KGHSH and LQKENI. CDR3 loop: CASSPQSSGANVLTF. The CDR3 DNA follows: TGTGCCAGCTCACCACAGAGCTCTGGGGCCAACGTCCTGACTTTC.

This chain joins TRBV27 and TRBJ1-4; no clear D gene. The germline V gene encodes CDR1 MNHEY and CDR2 SMNVEV (reference sequence). The CDR3 extends over 18 amino acids. V shed 6 bases and J shed 0 bases, with 20 bases lying between them. The CDR3 loop is CASSPKPLRVATNEKLFF. The CDR3 region has the DNA TGTGCCAGCAGCCCAAAGCCCCTCCGTGTGGCAACTAATGAAAAACTGTTTTTT.

This clone was observed a handful of times. This chain uses TRBV18 with TRBJ1-2; D is unresolved. This CDR3 has 13 residues. Trimming stripped 3 bases from V and 4 bases from J, with 9 bases between. Germline V gene lookup returns CDR1 KGHSH and CDR2 LQKENI. CDR3 amino acids: CASSPAETYGYTF. CDR3 sequence (DNA): TGTGCCAGCTCACCGGCAGAAACCTATGGCTACACCTTC.

This clone was detected only a few times. V gene TRBV29-1 combines with J gene TRBJ2-7; 12 nucleotides agree with TRBD2. This CDR3 has 16 amino acids. CDR1 is SQVTM, CDR2 ANQGSEA, per germline. The V and J ends lost 5 bases and 3 bases, in that order; junction bases with no gene match: 11. The CDR3 coding sequence is TGCAGCGTTTACGGGAAACTAGCGGGGGGTCTCTACGAGCAGTACTTC. Translating gives CSVYGKLAGGLYEQYF.

This sequence joins TRBV30 and TRBJ1-1; D is unclear. Per the germline V gene, CDR1 is GTSNPN and CDR2 is SVGIG (reference sequence). V gave up 0 bases and J gave up 11 bases, with 10 bases separating them. The CDR3 length is 11 residues. The CDR3 coding sequence is TGTGCCTGGAGTGTAATCTCGGAGGCTTTCTTT. This encodes CAWSVISEAFF.

This clone appeared many times. The chain employs TRBV30 and TRBJ2-7; no firm D call. CDR1 is GTSNPN and CDR2 is SVGIG in the germline V gene (reference sequence). This CDR3 comprises 13 residues. The V gene lost 4 bases and the J gene lost 2 bases, with 12 bases spanning the gap. This CDR3 is CAWISHRAYEQYF. The CDR3 nucleotides are TGTGCCTGGATTTCTCACAGAGCCTACGAGCAGTACTTC.

This clone was found a few times. This chain uses TRBV28 with TRBJ2-1; 9 bases map to TRBD2. The trim removed 11 bases at V and 7 bases at J, leaving 9 bases unmatched. Germline CDR1 MDHEN, CDR2 SYDVKM. There are 13 residues in the CDR3. The CDR3 DNA reads TGTGCCTCCCGAGTGGCGGGAGGGAATGAGCAGTTCTTC. Its translation: CASRVAGGNEQFF.

The rearrangement uses TRBV6-6 and TRBJ2-7, with a tentative D call TRBD1 (5 bases). Per germline, CDR1 MNHNY and CDR2 SVGAGI (reference sequence). Trimming removed 4 bases at V and 6 bases at J, with 10 bases between. This CDR3 region has 12 residues. The CDR3 nucleotides read TGTGCCAGCAGTTCCAGGGATTCCGAGCAGTACGTC. It codes for CASSSRDSEQYV.

This sequence joins TRBV5-4 and TRBJ2-3; 10 nucleotides agree with TRBD2. Germline CDR1 is SGHNT and CDR2 is YYREEE (reference sequence). The CDR3 is made up of 16 amino acids. The V and J ends lost 1 base and 3 bases, in that order; junction bases with no gene match: 5. CDR3 protein: CASSLTSGKGTDTQYF. In DNA, the CDR3 is TGTGCCAGCAGCTTGACTAGCGGGAAGGGTACAGATACGCAGTATTTT.

CDR3 amino acids: CASSYGDGWGETQYF. The CDR3 bases are TGTGCCAGCAGTTACGGAGACGGTTGGGGAGAGACCCAGTACTTC. This rearrangement joins TRBV6-5 to TRBJ2-5; unclear D gene. Looked up from germline, CDR1 is MNHEY and CDR2 is SVGAGI. The CDR3 is made up of 15 amino acids. V lost 2 bases and J lost 4, with 14 bases in between.

This clone was seen a few times. The genes are TRBV7-2 and TRBJ2-5; possibly TRBD2 for D (6 bases). Germline assignment: CDR1 SGHTA and CDR2 FQGNSA. The CDR3 has 16 residues. V lost 3 bases and J 2 bases, leaving 16 bases between the germline ends. The chain's CDR3 is CASSFPKGRRQETQYF. CDR3 nucleotides: TGTGCCAGCAGCTTCCCAAAGGGGAGGCGGCAAGAGACCCAGTACTTC.

This clone was observed a handful of times. The rearrangement uses TRBV18 and TRBJ1-1; D is possibly TRBD1 (5 bases). The CDR3 extends over 13 amino acids. Per germline, CDR1 KGHSH and CDR2 LQKENI. V lost 3 bases to trimming and J lost 4 bases, with 9 bases between them. The CDR3 DNA reads as TGTGCCAGCTCACCGTCAGGGACCACTGAAGCTTTCTTT. As protein: CASSPSGTTEAFF.

The chain employs TRBV21-1 and TRBJ2-7; the table gives TRBD1 as D, unverified against the DNA. TRBV21-1 is described as a pseudogene. The CDR3 sequence is 10 residues long. The CDR3 sequence is CASSEDKQYV. The CDR3, as DNA: TGTGCCAGCAGCGAGGACAAGCAGTACGTC.

This clone occurred a few times. V and J are TRBV7-9 and TRBJ2-3; tentative D call: TRBD1 (5 bases). Germline V gene lookup returns CDR1 SEHNR and CDR2 FQNEAQ (reference sequence). V was pared by 4 bases and J by 1 base, with 6 bases between. CDR3 size: 13 residues. CDR3 in DNA: TGTGCCAGCAGCTCGACAGGCACAGATACGCAGTATTTT. Translation: CASSSTGTDTQYF.

The table lists this clone with a few counts. J is TRBJ2-1 and V is TRBV4-1, with D perhaps TRBD2 (5 bases). CDR3 length: 17 amino acids. Germline CDR1 and CDR2: MGHRA and YSYEKL. The germline V and J ends were trimmed by 1 base and 7 bases, with 20 bases remaining between them. CDR3 in amino acids: CASSQVPGSRLRNEQFF. Here the CDR3 DNA reads TGCGCCAGCAGCCAAGTTCCGGGGTCGAGATTGAGGAATGAGCAGTTCTTC.

This clone was observed a few times. The rearrangement links TRBV30 to TRBJ2-1, with TRBD1 identical over 10 bases. V lost 3 bases and J lost 7; bases outside the gene matches: 6. Germline V gene data show CDR1 as GTSNPN and CDR2 as SVGIG (reference sequence). The CDR3 extends over 14 amino acids. Here the CDR3 DNA reads TGTGCCTGGAGGAGACAGGGGGCAGGGAATGAGCAGTTCTTC. As protein: CAWRRQGAGNEQFF.

The J gene is TRBJ1-4, the V gene TRBV14; TRBD1 might be the D (5 bases). The CDR3 sequence is 14 residues long. In germline, CDR1 is SGHDN, CDR2 FVKESK. V lost 4 bases and J 12 bases, leaving 18 bases between the germline ends. The CDR3 bases are TGTGCCAGCAGCCCTCGGTTGGGGACCGGACAACTGTTTTTT. This codes for CASSPRLGTGQLFF.

This clone has only a few counts. The chain carries TRBV5-1 and TRBJ2-5; D may be TRBD2 (5 bases). The CDR3 spans 14 residues. Between the trimmed V and J ends, which lost 1 base and 0 bases, there was a span of 7 bases. CDR1 and CDR2 from the germline V gene are SGHRS and YFSETQ. The CDR3 coding sequence is TGCGCCAGCAGCTTGAGGGAGTACCAAGAGACCCAGTACTTC. Amino acids: CASSLREYQETQYF.

This clone came up a few times. The rearrangement joins TRBV13 to TRBJ1-6; the match to TRBD1 covers 10 bases. The CDR3 is made up of 17 amino acids. CDR1 PRHDT and CDR2 FYEKMQ come from the germline V gene (reference sequence). V shed 6 bases, J shed 7 bases, and the junction held 12 bases outside the gene matches. CDR3 nucleotide sequence: TGTGCCAGCAGACTGCGACAGGGGGCTATAGGGAATTCACCCCTCCACTTT. Translated: CASRLRQGAIGNSPLHF.